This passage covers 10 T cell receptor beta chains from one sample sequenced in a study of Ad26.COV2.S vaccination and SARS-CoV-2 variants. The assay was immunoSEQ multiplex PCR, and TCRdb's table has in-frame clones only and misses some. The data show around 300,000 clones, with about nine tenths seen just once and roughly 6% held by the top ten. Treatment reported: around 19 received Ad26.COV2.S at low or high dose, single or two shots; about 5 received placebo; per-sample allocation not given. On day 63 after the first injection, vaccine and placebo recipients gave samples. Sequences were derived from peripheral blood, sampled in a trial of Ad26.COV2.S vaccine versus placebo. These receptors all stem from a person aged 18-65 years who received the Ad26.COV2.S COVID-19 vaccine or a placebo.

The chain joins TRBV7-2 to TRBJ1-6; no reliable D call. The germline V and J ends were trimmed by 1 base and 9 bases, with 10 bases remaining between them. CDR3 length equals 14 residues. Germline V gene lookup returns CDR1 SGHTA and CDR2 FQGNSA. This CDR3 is CASSLGGKGSPLHF. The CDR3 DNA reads TGTGCCAGCAGCTTAGGGGGTAAAGGTTCACCCCTCCACTTT.

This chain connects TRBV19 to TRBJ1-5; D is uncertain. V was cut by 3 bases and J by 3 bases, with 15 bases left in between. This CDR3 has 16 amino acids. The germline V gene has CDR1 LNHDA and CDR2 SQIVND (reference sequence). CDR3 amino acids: CASSIRDLAFNQPQHF. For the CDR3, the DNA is TGTGCCAGTAGTATTAGAGATCTGGCCTTCAATCAGCCCCAGCATTTT.

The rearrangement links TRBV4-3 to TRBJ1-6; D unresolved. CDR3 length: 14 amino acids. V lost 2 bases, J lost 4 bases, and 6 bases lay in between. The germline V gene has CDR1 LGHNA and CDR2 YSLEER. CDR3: CASSQPSYNSPLHF. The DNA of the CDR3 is TGCGCCAGCAGCCAACCTTCTTATAATTCACCCCTCCACTTT.

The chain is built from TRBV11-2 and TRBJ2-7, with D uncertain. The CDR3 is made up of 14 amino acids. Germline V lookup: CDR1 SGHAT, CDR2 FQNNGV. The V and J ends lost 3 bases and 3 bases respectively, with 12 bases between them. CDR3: CASSFGFVNYEQYF. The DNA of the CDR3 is TGTGCCAGCAGCTTCGGGTTCGTTAACTACGAGCAGTACTTC.

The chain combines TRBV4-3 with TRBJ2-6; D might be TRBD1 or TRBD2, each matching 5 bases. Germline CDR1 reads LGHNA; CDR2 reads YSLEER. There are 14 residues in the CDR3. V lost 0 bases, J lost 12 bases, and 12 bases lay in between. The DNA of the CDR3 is TGCGCCAGCAGCCAAGACTGGGTTGGGGGCGTCCTGACTTTC. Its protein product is CASSQDWVGGVLTF.

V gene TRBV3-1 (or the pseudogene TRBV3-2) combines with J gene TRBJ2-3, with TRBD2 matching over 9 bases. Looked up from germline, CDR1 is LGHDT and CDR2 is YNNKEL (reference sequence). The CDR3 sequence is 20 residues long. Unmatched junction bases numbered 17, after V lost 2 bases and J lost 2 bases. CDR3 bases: TGTGCCAGCAGCCAACGCCGGAAGGAATTAGCGGGGGATTTCACAGATACGCAGTATTTT. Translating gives CASSQRRKELAGDFTDTQYF.

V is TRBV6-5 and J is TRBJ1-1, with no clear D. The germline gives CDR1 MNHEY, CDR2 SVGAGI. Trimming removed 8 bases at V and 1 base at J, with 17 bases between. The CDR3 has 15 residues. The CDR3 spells CASSSGTAENTEAFF. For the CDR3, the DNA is TGTGCCAGCTCCTCGGGTACAGCAGAGAACACTGAAGCTTTCTTT.

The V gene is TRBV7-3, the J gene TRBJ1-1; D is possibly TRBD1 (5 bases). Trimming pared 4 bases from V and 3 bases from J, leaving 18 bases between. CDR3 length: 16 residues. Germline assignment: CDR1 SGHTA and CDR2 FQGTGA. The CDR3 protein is CASSSTPMTDYTEAFF. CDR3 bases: TGTGCCAGCAGCTCCACCCCCATGACAGATTACACTGAAGCTTTCTTT.

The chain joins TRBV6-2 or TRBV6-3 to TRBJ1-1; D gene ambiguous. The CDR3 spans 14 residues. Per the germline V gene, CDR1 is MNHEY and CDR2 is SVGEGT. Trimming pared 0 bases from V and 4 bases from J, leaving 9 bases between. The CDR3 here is CASSYSGGSTEAFF. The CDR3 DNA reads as TGTGCCAGCAGTTACTCGGGCGGAAGCACTGAAGCTTTCTTT.

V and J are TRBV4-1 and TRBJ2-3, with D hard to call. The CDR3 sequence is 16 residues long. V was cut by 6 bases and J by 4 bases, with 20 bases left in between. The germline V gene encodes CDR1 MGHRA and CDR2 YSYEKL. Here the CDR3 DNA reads TGCGCCAGCAGGCGGCAAAGTGGTAGTTGGGCAGATACGCAGTATTTT. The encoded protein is CASRRQSGSWADTQYF.